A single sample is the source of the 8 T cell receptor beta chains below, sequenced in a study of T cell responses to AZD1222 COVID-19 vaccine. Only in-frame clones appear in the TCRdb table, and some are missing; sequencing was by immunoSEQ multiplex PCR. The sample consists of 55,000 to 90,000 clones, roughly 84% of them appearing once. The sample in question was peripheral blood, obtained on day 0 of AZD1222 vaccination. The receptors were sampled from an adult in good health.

This CDR3 reads CASRRGVMRDEQYF. The DNA of the CDR3 is TGTGCCAGCAGGAGGGGGGTGATGAGGGACGAGCAGTACTTC. V gene TRBV28 combines with J gene TRBJ2-7; possibly TRBD1 or TRBD2 for D (6 bases each). V gave up 6 bases and J gave up 5 bases, with 17 bases separating them. This CDR3 is built from 14 residues. Germline CDR1 reads MDHEN; CDR2 reads SYDVKM.

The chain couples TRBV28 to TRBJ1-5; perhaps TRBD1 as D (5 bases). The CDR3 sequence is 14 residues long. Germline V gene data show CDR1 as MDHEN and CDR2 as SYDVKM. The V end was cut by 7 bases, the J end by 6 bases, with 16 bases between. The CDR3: CASTPGSGLQPQHF. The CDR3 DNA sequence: TGTGCCAGCACCCCGGGGTCAGGGCTTCAGCCCCAGCATTTT.

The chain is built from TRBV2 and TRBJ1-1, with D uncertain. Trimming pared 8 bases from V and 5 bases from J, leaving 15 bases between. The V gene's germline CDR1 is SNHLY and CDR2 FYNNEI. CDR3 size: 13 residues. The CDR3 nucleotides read TGTGCCAGCGCCCAGGAGGAAGTGACTGAAGCTTTCTTT. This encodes CASAQEEVTEAFF.

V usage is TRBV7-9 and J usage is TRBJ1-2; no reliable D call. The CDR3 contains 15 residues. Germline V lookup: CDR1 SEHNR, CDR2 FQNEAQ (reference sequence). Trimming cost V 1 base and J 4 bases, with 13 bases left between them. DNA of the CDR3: TGTGCCAGCAGCTTAGAATCCCCCAGAGTCTATGGCTACACCTTC. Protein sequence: CASSLESPRVYGYTF. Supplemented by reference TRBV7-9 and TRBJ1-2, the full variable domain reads DTGVSQNPRHKITKRGQNVTFRCDPISEHNRLYWYRQTLGQGPEFLTYFQNEAQLEKSRLLSDRFSAERPKGSFSTLEIQRTEQGDSAMYLCASSLESPRVYGYTFGSGTRLTVV.

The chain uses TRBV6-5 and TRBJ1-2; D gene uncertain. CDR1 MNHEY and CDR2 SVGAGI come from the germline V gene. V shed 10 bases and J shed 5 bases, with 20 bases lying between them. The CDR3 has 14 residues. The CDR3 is CAIFDFLSGYGYTF. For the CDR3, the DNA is TGTGCCATCTTCGATTTTCTCTCGGGTTATGGCTACACCTTC.

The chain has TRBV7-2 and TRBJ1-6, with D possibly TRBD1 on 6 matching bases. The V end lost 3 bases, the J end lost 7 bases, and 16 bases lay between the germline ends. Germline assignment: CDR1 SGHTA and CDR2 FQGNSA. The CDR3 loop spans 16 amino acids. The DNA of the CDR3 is TGTGCCAGCAGCTTCGGAAGCGGGACACGGAATTCACCCCTCCACTTT. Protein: CASSFGSGTRNSPLHF.

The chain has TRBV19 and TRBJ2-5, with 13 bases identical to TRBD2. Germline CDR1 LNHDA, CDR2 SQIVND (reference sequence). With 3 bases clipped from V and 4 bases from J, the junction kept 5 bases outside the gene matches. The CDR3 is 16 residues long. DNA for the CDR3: TGTGCCAGTAGTATCGGACTAGCGGGGGCCCGAGAGACCCAGTACTTC. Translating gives CASSIGLAGARETQYF.

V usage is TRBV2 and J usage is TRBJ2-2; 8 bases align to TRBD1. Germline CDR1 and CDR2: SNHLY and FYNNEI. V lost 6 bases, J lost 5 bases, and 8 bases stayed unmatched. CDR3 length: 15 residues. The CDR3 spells CASRSTGVATGELFF. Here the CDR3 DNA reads TGTGCCAGCAGGTCGACAGGGGTTGCGACCGGGGAGCTGTTTTTT.